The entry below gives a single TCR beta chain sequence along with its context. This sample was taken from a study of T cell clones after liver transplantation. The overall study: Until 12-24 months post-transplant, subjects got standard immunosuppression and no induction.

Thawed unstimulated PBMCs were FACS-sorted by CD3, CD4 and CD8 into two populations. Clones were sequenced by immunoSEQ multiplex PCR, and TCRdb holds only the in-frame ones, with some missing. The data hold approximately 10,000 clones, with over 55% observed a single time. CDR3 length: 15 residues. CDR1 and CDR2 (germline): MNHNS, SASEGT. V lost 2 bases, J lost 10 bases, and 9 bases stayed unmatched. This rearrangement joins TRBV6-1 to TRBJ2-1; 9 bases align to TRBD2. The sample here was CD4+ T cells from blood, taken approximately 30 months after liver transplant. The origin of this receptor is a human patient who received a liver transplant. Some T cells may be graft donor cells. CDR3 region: CASSELAGGPYEQFF. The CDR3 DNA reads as TGTGCCAGCAGTGAACTGGCGGGAGGGCCTTACGAGCAGTTCTTC.